What follows are 27 T cell receptor beta chains derived from one specimen sequenced in a study of blood T cell repertoires in COVID-19. Generated by immunoSEQ multiplex PCR, the TCRdb table keeps only in-frame clones and is missing some. The sample lists around 270,000 clones; about 89% were seen once. Sequenced material: peripheral blood. The receptor source for this set is a man in his forties who had recovered from COVID-19.

The rearrangement joins TRBV27 to TRBJ2-5; a possible D gene is TRBD2 (5 bases). The CDR3 length is 14 residues. Between the trimmed V and J ends, which lost 8 bases and 4 bases, there was a span of 17 bases. CDR1 and CDR2 (germline): MNHEY, SMNVEV (reference sequence). CDR3 in amino acids: CASGFWSRGETQYF. CDR3 sequence (DNA): TGTGCCAGCGGCTTTTGGTCCCGGGGAGAGACCCAGTACTTC.

The chain carries TRBV3-1 (or the pseudogene TRBV3-2) and TRBJ1-1; D possibly corresponds to TRBD1 (6 bases). Germline CDR1 and CDR2: LGHDT and YNNKEL (reference sequence). The V gene lost 0 bases and the J gene lost 12 bases, with 14 bases spanning the gap. This CDR3 comprises 13 residues. Here the CDR3 reads CASSQEGGAGSFF. The DNA of the CDR3 is TGTGCCAGCAGCCAAGAAGGGGGGGCGGGATCTTTCTTT.

The chain employs TRBV30 and TRBJ2-4; possible D gene TRBD1, 5 bases. V was trimmed by 5 bases and J by 7 bases, leaving 15 bases between them. CDR1 is GTSNPN, CDR2 SVGIG, per germline (reference sequence). CDR3 size: 13 residues. As DNA, the CDR3 is TGTGCCTGGGGTACAGGTGTTGGGAACATTCAGTACTTC. The encoded protein is CAWGTGVGNIQYF. Full variable domain (outside the CDR3, taken from reference TRBV30 and TRBJ2-4): SQTIHQWPATLVQPVGSPLSLECTVEGTSNPNLYWYRQAAGRGLQLLFYSVGIGQISSEVPQNLSASRPQDRQFILSSKKLLLSDSGFYLCAWGTGVGNIQYFGAGTRLSVL.

The chain uses TRBV7-2 and TRBJ1-4; D unresolved. The CDR3 is made up of 16 amino acids. The germline V gene has CDR1 SGHTA and CDR2 FQGNSA. V lost 6 bases, J lost 3 bases, and 17 bases lay in between. CDR3 DNA sequence: TGTGCCAGCAGTCTAGGCGGGAGGAGAGCTAATGAAAAACTGTTTTTT. Translated: CASSLGGRRANEKLFF.

The chain links TRBV7-8 to TRBJ2-1; TRBD1 aligns across 7 bases. Trimming removed 1 base from V and 8 bases from J; junction bases left unmatched: 8. The CDR3 loop spans 15 amino acids. Germline V gene sequence: CDR1 SGHVS, CDR2 FQNEAQ. DNA of the CDR3: TGTGCCAGCAGCTTAGGACAGGGTACTGTTGATGAGCAGTTCTTC. Its translation is CASSLGQGTVDEQFF.

The chain carries TRBV5-4 and TRBJ2-7; TRBD1 might be the D (6 bases). This CDR3 has 13 amino acids. Germline V gives CDR1 SGHNT, CDR2 YYREEE (reference sequence). The germline V and J ends were trimmed by 0 bases and 3 bases, with 7 bases remaining between them. The CDR3 sequence is CASSLGDIYEQYF. The CDR3 bases are TGTGCCAGCAGCTTGGGGGACATCTACGAGCAGTACTTC.

This clone was seen once. The J gene is TRBJ2-3, the V gene TRBV9; 7 nucleotides agree with TRBD1. This CDR3 has 15 amino acids. The V and J ends lost 1 base and 3 bases, in that order; junction bases with no gene match: 5. Germline assignment: CDR1 SGDLS and CDR2 YYNGEE. The CDR3 DNA follows: TGTGCCAGCAGCGTATCGACAGGGATGACAGATACGCAGTATTTT. It is translated as CASSVSTGMTDTQYF.

J is TRBJ2-5 and V is TRBV5-6, with TRBD1 matching 9 bases. The CDR3 consists of 16 residues. Trimming removed 1 base from V and 5 bases from J; junction bases left unmatched: 9. CDR1 and CDR2 from the germline V gene are SGHDT and YYEEEE. CDR3 sequence reads: CASSLPLTGGGETQYF. CDR3 DNA sequence: TGTGCCAGCAGCTTGCCCCTTACAGGGGGCGGCGAGACCCAGTACTTC.

This chain links TRBV3-1 (or the pseudogene TRBV3-2) with TRBJ1-6, with 9 bases identical to TRBD1. In germline, CDR1 is LGHDT, CDR2 YNNKEL (reference sequence). CDR3 length: 14 residues. The ends lost 5 bases at V and 11 bases at J; junction bases unmatched: 7. The CDR3 sequence is CASSWGQGVAPLHF. CDR3 sequence (DNA): TGTGCCAGCAGCTGGGGACAGGGAGTTGCACCCCTCCACTTT.

This clone was detected only a few times. This chain connects TRBV19 to TRBJ1-1; D unresolved. V was clipped by 3 bases and J by 0 bases, with 8 bases between them. The CDR3 contains 14 residues. Per the germline V gene, CDR1 is LNHDA and CDR2 is SQIVND (reference sequence). The CDR3 region has the DNA TGTGCCAGTAGTATTAGCCCGCTGAACACTGAAGCTTTCTTT. Its protein is CASSISPLNTEAFF.

This chain joins TRBV7-9 and TRBJ2-7, with TRBD2 identical over 10 bases. The CDR3 runs to 19 residues. CDR1 is SEHNR, CDR2 FQNEAQ, per germline (reference sequence). The ends lost 5 bases at V and 4 bases at J; junction bases unmatched: 20. In nucleotides, the CDR3 is TGTGCCAGCAGCCCTCCTCGAGCGGGGGGGCGGCAACGGCGATACGAGCAGTACTTC. Its translation: CASSPPRAGGRQRRYEQYF.

The chain is built from TRBV4-3 and TRBJ2-5; TRBD2 aligns across 7 bases. The junction had 2 bases not matched to a gene; V was cut back by 6 bases and J by 4 bases. The CDR3 extends over 12 amino acids. Germline CDR1 and CDR2: LGHNA and YSLEER. The CDR3 nucleotides are TGCGCCAGCAGTTGGGGGGGAGAGACCCAGTACTTC. It specifies CASSWGGETQYF.

This clone showed up just once. The rearrangement uses TRBV4-3 and TRBJ1-1; the match to TRBD1 covers 7 bases. The length of the CDR3 is 14 residues. CDR1 is LGHNA, CDR2 YSLEER, per germline. The junction had 6 bases not matched to a gene; V was cut back by 4 bases and J by 4 bases. CDR3 in amino acids: CASSLGTAATEAFF. CDR3 DNA sequence: TGCGCCAGCAGCCTTGGGACAGCTGCCACTGAAGCTTTCTTT.

V is TRBV10-3 and J is TRBJ2-7, with D possibly matching TRBD1 (6 bases). Trimming stripped 3 bases from V and 3 bases from J, with 12 bases between. Germline V gives CDR1 ENHRY, CDR2 SYGVKD. The CDR3 is 14 amino acids. CDR3 sequence: CAISESGRGYEQYF. CDR3 nucleotide sequence: TGTGCCATCAGTGAATCGGGCAGGGGCTACGAGCAGTACTTC.

J is TRBJ1-2 and V is TRBV15, with 9 bases that match TRBD1. Germline trimming cut 1 base from V and 4 bases from J; bases unmatched to any gene: 4. Germline V gene data show CDR1 as LNHNV and CDR2 as YYDKDF (reference sequence). This CDR3 is 15 amino acids long. This chain's CDR3 is CATSRGRTGVYGYTF. CDR3 coding DNA: TGTGCCACCAGCAGAGGTCGGACAGGGGTCTATGGCTACACCTTC.

The V and J genes are TRBV27 and TRBJ1-1; 7 nucleotides line up with TRBD1. The CDR3 extends over 13 amino acids. V gave up 8 bases and J gave up 1 base; unmatched junction bases: 4. Germline CDR1 reads MNHEY; CDR2 reads SMNVEV (reference sequence). The CDR3 nucleotides read TGTGCCAGCGGAACAGGGGCGAACACTGAAGCTTTCTTT. Protein product: CASGTGANTEAFF.

This chain links TRBV6-2 or TRBV6-3 with TRBJ2-5; a weak D match, TRBD2 (5 bases). Trimming took off 0 bases at V and 2 bases at J, with 16 bases between the two ends. The CDR3 runs to 17 residues. The V gene's germline CDR1 is MNHEY and CDR2 SVGEGT. The CDR3 loop is CASSYSHGLRPQETQYF. CDR3 in DNA: TGTGCCAGCAGTTACTCGCACGGACTTCGACCTCAAGAGACCCAGTACTTC.

The rearrangement links TRBV5-4 to TRBJ1-1; D is undetermined. The CDR3 consists of 13 residues. Germline loops: CDR1 SGHNT, CDR2 YYREEE (reference sequence). The V end was cut by 0 bases, the J end by 7 bases, with 10 bases between. Here the CDR3 reads CASSLGQDNEAFF. The CDR3 bases are TGTGCCAGCAGCTTGGGGCAGGATAATGAAGCTTTCTTT.

The chain is built from TRBV4-3 and TRBJ2-3, with D possibly matching TRBD1 (5 bases). V lost 0 bases and J 2 bases, leaving 12 bases between the germline ends. Germline V lookup: CDR1 LGHNA, CDR2 YSLEER. The CDR3 extends over 16 amino acids. Written as DNA, the CDR3 is TGCGCCAGCAGCCAAGATCTAGGGGTGCACACAGATACGCAGTATTTT. Translating it yields CASSQDLGVHTDTQYF.

The chain uses TRBV5-6 and TRBJ2-7; D is possibly TRBD2 (7 bases). The CDR3 loop spans 16 amino acids. Germline V gives CDR1 SGHDT, CDR2 YYEEEE. Trimming removed 0 bases at V and 5 bases at J, with 18 bases between. The CDR3 loop reads CASSLAPGGQIDEQYF. CDR3 coding DNA: TGTGCCAGCAGCTTGGCCCCCGGGGGGCAGATAGACGAGCAGTACTTC.

The V and J genes are TRBV19 and TRBJ1-5, with D possibly matching TRBD1 (6 bases). CDR3 size: 16 residues. Per germline, CDR1 LNHDA and CDR2 SQIVND (reference sequence). The ends were cut back, 5 bases at V and 2 bases at J, with 16 bases in the middle. In DNA form, the CDR3 reads TGTGCCAGTAGTCCCCGACAGGACCTGGGCAATCAGCCCCAGCATTTT. It yields the protein CASSPRQDLGNQPQHF.

V usage is TRBV11-3 and J usage is TRBJ2-3; 14 positions match TRBD2. The CDR3 covers 17 residues. Germline CDR1 SGHNT, CDR2 YENEEA. V trimming: 5 bases; J trimming: 5 bases; junction bases outside the gene matches: 9. CDR3 sequence: CASSRGTSGSALDTQYF. The CDR3 DNA is TGTGCCAGCAGCCGAGGGACTAGCGGGAGTGCGTTAGATACGCAGTATTTT.

V is TRBV6-5 and J is TRBJ2-5; 14 nucleotides line up with TRBD2. Unmatched junction bases numbered 5, after V lost 6 bases and J lost 5 bases. This CDR3 is built from 15 residues. The germline gives CDR1 MNHEY, CDR2 SVGAGI. The CDR3 protein is CASSPRLAGGETQYF. The CDR3 DNA reads as TGTGCCAGCAGCCCCAGACTAGCGGGGGGGGAGACCCAGTACTTC.

This rearrangement joins TRBV7-9 to TRBJ2-7, with 8 bases aligning to TRBD1. The CDR3 loop spans 14 amino acids. The germline CDR1 and CDR2 sequences are SEHNR and FQNEAQ (reference sequence). V lost 3 bases to trimming and J lost 4 bases; unmatched junction nucleotides: 5. The CDR3, as DNA: TGTGCCAGCAGCTTCGGACAGGGAGAATACGAGCAGTACTTC. This sequence encodes CASSFGQGEYEQYF.

In nucleotides, the CDR3 is TGTGCCAGCAGCCCCCCGACGGGACAGCCCACAGATACGCAGTATTTT. Amino acid sequence: CASSPPTGQPTDTQYF. The chain couples TRBV5-4 to TRBJ2-3; 7 bases line up with TRBD1. The CDR3 extends over 16 amino acids. Germline V lookup: CDR1 SGHNT, CDR2 YYREEE (reference sequence). V lost 4 bases to trimming and J lost 2 bases; unmatched junction nucleotides: 10.

The genes are TRBV9 and TRBJ1-1, with 8 bases lining up with TRBD1. Germline trimming cut 3 bases from V and 0 bases from J; bases unmatched to any gene: 13. From germline, CDR1 is SGDLS and CDR2 YYNGEE. The CDR3 totals 18 residues. The CDR3: CASSASTGVNGLNTEAFF. The CDR3 nucleotides read TGTGCCAGCAGCGCATCGACAGGGGTCAACGGTTTGAACACTGAAGCTTTCTTT.

The chain couples TRBV7-3 to TRBJ2-5; 9 bases match TRBD2. Germline trimming cut 5 bases from V and 4 bases from J; bases unmatched to any gene: 5. The germline CDR1 and CDR2 sequences are SGHTA and FQGTGA. This CDR3 is built from 14 residues. The CDR3: CASSLAGWGETQYF. CDR3 nucleotide sequence: TGTGCCAGCAGCCTAGCGGGATGGGGAGAGACCCAGTACTTC.